A selection of T cell receptor beta chains follows, all from one sample in a study of T cell responses to AZD1222 COVID-19 vaccine. The method was immunoSEQ multiplex PCR; TCRdb's version includes in-frame clones alone and lacks a portion of them. The data contain roughly 150,000 clones, 80% to 95% of them singletons. Sequencing used peripheral blood, obtained on day 0 of AZD1222 vaccination. The receptor set was obtained from an adult in good health. CDR3s include the opening cysteine and the closing phenylalanine or tryptophan. The order of the fields is V gene, J gene, clone size, D gene, CDR3 DNA, CDR3 protein. A D gene is named only where the DNA matches it firmly. Part of the rows lack a size; the others show once, few, many or a class for expanded clones.

TRBV6-5	TRBJ1-2	-	TRBD1	TGTGCCAGCAGCCGGGACCGGACAGGCTATGGCTACACCTTC	CASSRDRTGYGYTF
TRBV27	TRBJ2-6	-	-	TGTGCCAGTGGTCCTGGGGCCAACGTCCTGACTTTC	CASGPGANVLTF
TRBV7-2	TRBJ2-1	-	-	TGTGCCAGCAGCTTAGATTCAGGACCTACGGGGCAGTTCTTC	CASSLDSGPTGQFF
TRBV7-6	TRBJ1-4	-	-	TGTGCCAGCAGCTTAGGGGGCGAAAAACTGTTTTTT	CASSLGGEKLFF
TRBV6-5	TRBJ1-1	-	-	TGTGCCAGCAGCGATCCCCACGTCCGGGGAGCTTTCTTT	CASSDPHVRGAFF
TRBV23-1	TRBJ1-1	-	-	TGCGCCAGCAGTGAAAAGATAGGGGCGAACACTGAAGCTTTCTTT	CASSEKIGANTEAFF
TRBV7-2	TRBJ2-5	-	TRBD2	TGTGCCAGCAGCCCTAGACTAGCGGGGGTGGAGACCCAGTACTTC	CASSPRLAGVETQYF
TRBV7-2	TRBJ2-3	-	-	TGTGCCAGCAGCTCCCAAAGCGGGAGCACAGATACGCAGTATTTT	CASSSQSGSTDTQYF
TRBV11-2	TRBJ1-1	-	-	TGTGCCAGCAGCTTAGTCGTGCAGCCGAACACTGAAGCTTTCTTT	CASSLVVQPNTEAFF
TRBV7-9	TRBJ1-5	-	-	TGTGCCAGCAGCCCATCCGGGACCATAGGTCAGCCCCAGCATTTT	CASSPSGTIGQPQHF
TRBV29-1	TRBJ1-1	-	TRBD1	TGCAGCGTCGAAGACAGGGATAGCACTGAAGCTTTCTTT	CSVEDRDSTEAFF
TRBV19	TRBJ1-5	-	-	TGTGCCAGTAGTATTAGGGAAACAGGCGGGCCCCAGCATTTT	CASSIRETGGPQHF
TRBV30	TRBJ2-2	-	-	TGTGCCTGGACCCTGGGGGCGCCCGGGGTCGGGGAGCTGTTTTTT	CAWTLGAPGVGELFF
TRBV10-3	TRBJ2-4	-	TRBD1	TGTGCCATCAGTGAGTCACAGGGGAGACCGAACATTCAGTACTTC	CAISESQGRPNIQYF
TRBV11-2	TRBJ2-7	-	-	TGTGCCAGCAACCGACAGGTAACCTACGAGCAGTACTTC	CASNRQVTYEQYF
TRBV29-1	TRBJ1-1	-	-	TGCAGCGTTAGACGAGTAAACACTGAAGCTTTCTTT	CSVRRVNTEAFF
TRBV6-2/TRBV6-3	TRBJ1-5	-	TRBD1	TGTGCCAGCACCCCGGGAGGGGGCGGGGGTCAGCCCCAGCATTTT	CASTPGGGGGQPQHF
TRBV7-2	TRBJ2-7	-	-	TGTGCCAGCAGCTCCCCCGGGGCGGGCGGCGGGTACGAGCAGTACTTC	CASSSPGAGGGYEQYF
TRBV6-5	TRBJ2-7	few	TRBD1	TGTGCCAGCATTTCAAGTCGGACAGGGATACTGCGGCAGTACTTC	CASISSRTGILRQYF
TRBV6-5	TRBJ1-2	-	-	TGTGCCAGCAGGGGTGGAGGTAACTATGGCTACACCTTC	CASRGGGNYGYTF
TRBV27	TRBJ2-7	-	-	TGTGCCAGCAGTTTAGGAGTTAGGGACTACGAGCAGTACTTC	CASSLGVRDYEQYF
TRBV15	TRBJ2-2	-	TRBD2	TGTGCCTCAATGCTAGCGGGATTCGGGGAGCTGTTTTTT	CASMLAGFGELFF
TRBV28	TRBJ1-5	-	-	TGTGCCACAACGACGAGCCCGAACAATCAGCCCCAGCATTTT	CATTTSPNNQPQHF
TRBV19	TRBJ1-2	-	-	TGTGCCAGCCAACGAGGCAGGTACGGGTACTACACCTTC	CASQRGRYGYYTF
TRBV6-5	TRBJ2-7	-	-	TGTGCCAGCAGGGACAAGCAGGCACTCTACGAGCAGTACTTC	CASRDKQALYEQYF
TRBV19	TRBJ2-3	-	-	TGTGCCAGTAGTATAGCCGGGATAGATACGCAGTATTTT	CASSIAGIDTQYF
TRBV7-2	TRBJ2-3	-	-	TGTGCCAGCAGCTTCCGGCAGGATACGCAGTATTTT	CASSFRQDTQYF
TRBV6-4	TRBJ2-1	-	-	TGTGCCAGCAGTGACACCCTAGGATCCTACAATGAGCAGTTCTTC	CASSDTLGSYNEQFF
TRBV20-1	TRBJ2-7	-	TRBD2	TGCAGTGCTAGTCGTACTAGCGGGATCAGCGAGCAGTACTTC	CSASRTSGISEQYF
TRBV24-1	TRBJ2-2	-	-	TGTGCCACCAGTTCCGAGACTAGAGACACCGGGGAGCTGTTTTTT	CATSSETRDTGELFF
TRBV5-6	TRBJ1-6	-	TRBD1	TGTGCCAGCAGCTTATTGGGACAGCGAAATTCACCCCTCCACTTT	CASSLLGQRNSPLHF
TRBV6-5	TRBJ1-2	-	TRBD1	TGTGCCAGCAGGAGCCGGGACAGCTATGGCTACACCTTC	CASRSRDSYGYTF
TRBV6-2/TRBV6-3	TRBJ2-7	-	-	TGTGCCAGCAGTTACTCGAGGGGCTACGAGCAGTACTTC	CASSYSRGYEQYF
TRBV5-6	TRBJ1-1	-	TRBD1	TGTGCCAGCAGCTTGGTTAGGGGACAGGGGGTGTCGGACACTGAAGCTTTCTTT	CASSLVRGQGVSDTEAFF
TRBV24-1	TRBJ2-3	-	TRBD2	TGTGCCACCAGTGCCCTGACTAGCGGAGGCCCAGATACGCAGTATTTT	CATSALTSGGPDTQYF
TRBV2	TRBJ2-7	-	-	TGTGCCAGCAGTGCCGACTACGAGCAGTACTTC	CASSADYEQYF